These T cell receptor beta chains were read from a single sample in a study of blood T cell repertoires in COVID-19. Here immunoSEQ multiplex PCR was the method, and the copy in TCRdb shows in-frame clones only, minus some. The table records 70,000 to 75,000 clones, just over 85% of them present only once. Material: peripheral blood. These TCRs come from a human donor in a cohort sampled during active COVID-19. Both conserved end residues are part of each CDR3. Fields, in order: V gene, D gene, J gene, clone size, CDR3 protein, CDR3 DNA. A D gene is named only where the DNA matches it firmly. The size of a clone is reported for some rows only, either as once, few or many, or as a class for expanded clones.

TRBV5-1	TRBD1	TRBJ1-1	few	CASSLEGANSGTEAFF	TGCGCCAGCAGCTTGGAGGGGGCCAATTCCGGCACTGAAGCTTTCTTT
TRBV7-2	-	TRBJ1-5	-	CASSLISIDPTQHF	TGTGCCAGCAGCTTAATTTCCATAGATCCGACCCAGCATTTT
TRBV7-2	TRBD1	TRBJ2-7	-	CASSHGTDYEQYF	TGTGCCAGCAGCCACGGGACAGACTACGAGCAGTACTTC
TRBV4-3	TRBD1	TRBJ1-1	-	CASSLQFGQGKTEAFF	TGCGCCAGCAGCCTACAATTCGGACAGGGAAAAACTGAAGCTTTCTTT
TRBV11-1	-	TRBJ2-3	-	CASSPGQSTDTQYF	TGTGCCAGCAGCCCAGGACAGTCCACAGATACGCAGTATTTT
TRBV15	-	TRBJ2-1	-	CATSRMGGSYNEQFF	TGTGCCACCAGCCGGATGGGGGGCTCCTACAATGAGCAGTTCTTC
TRBV2	-	TRBJ1-1	-	CASRGVTEAFF	TGTGCCAGCAGAGGGGTAACTGAAGCTTTCTTT
TRBV30	-	TRBJ1-6	-	CAWSVRGVMDNSPLHF	TGTGCCTGGAGTGTGCGGGGCGTCATGGATAATTCACCCCTCCACTTT
TRBV5-4	-	TRBJ1-1	few	CASSWDPEGTEAFF	TGTGCCAGCAGCTGGGACCCGGAGGGCACTGAAGCTTTCTTT
TRBV9	-	TRBJ2-3	few	CASSFGLNTDTQYF	TGTGCCAGCAGCTTCGGACTAAACACAGATACGCAGTATTTT
TRBV4-1	TRBD2	TRBJ2-3	-	CASSQVAGGTDTQYF	TGCGCCAGCAGCCAAGTAGCGGGGGGCACAGATACGCAGTATTTT
TRBV3-1/TRBV3-2	-	TRBJ2-2	once	CASSPLGEPPTGELFF	TGTGCCAGCAGCCCCCTCGGTGAGCCCCCAACCGGGGAGCTGTTTTTT
TRBV30	-	TRBJ2-7	-	CAWNNGRVEYEQYF	TGTGCCTGGAATAATGGGCGTGTCGAGTACGAGCAGTACTTC
TRBV5-4	-	TRBJ2-7	-	CASSLDQLTYEQYF	TGTGCCAGCAGCTTGGACCAACTTACCTACGAGCAGTACTTC
TRBV11-2	-	TRBJ2-3	once	CASSLWGRGTDTQYF	TGTGCCAGCAGCTTATGGGGCCGGGGGACAGATACGCAGTATTTT
TRBV27	TRBD2	TRBJ2-3	-	CASSFLAGPSTDTQYF	TGTGCCAGCAGTTTCCTAGCGGGGCCTAGCACAGATACGCAGTATTTT
TRBV5-1	-	TRBJ1-1	-	CASRLSTEAFF	TGCGCCAGCAGACTCTCGACTGAAGCTTTCTTT
TRBV4-2	TRBD1	TRBJ2-2	-	CASSQSGRGTNTGELFF	TGTGCCAGCAGCCAAAGTGGCAGGGGGACGAACACCGGGGAGCTGTTTTTT
TRBV6-5	TRBD2	TRBJ2-2	-	CASGRAGELFF	TGTGCCAGCGGGAGGGCCGGGGAGCTGTTTTTT
TRBV7-7	TRBD1	TRBJ2-1	-	CASSWDRVSYNEQFF	TGTGCCAGCAGCTGGGACAGGGTATCCTACAATGAGCAGTTCTTC
TRBV27	TRBD2	TRBJ2-1	-	CASSPSAGVGYNEQFF	TGTGCCAGCAGTCCTTCGGCGGGAGTGGGATACAATGAGCAGTTCTTC
TRBV6-5	-	TRBJ1-5	-	CASKRGAGNQPQHF	TGTGCCAGCAAACGGGGGGCAGGTAATCAGCCCCAGCATTTT
TRBV5-1	TRBD2	TRBJ2-3	-	CASSLPGLAPDTQYF	TGCGCCAGCAGCCTACCGGGACTAGCGCCAGATACGCAGTATTTT
TRBV11-2	-	TRBJ2-3	-	CASSLDLSVPDTQYF	TGTGCCAGCAGCTTAGATCTCAGCGTCCCAGATACGCAGTATTTT
TRBV2	TRBD1	TRBJ2-7	-	CASSVSPYRDRGYEQYF	TGTGCCAGCAGTGTGAGCCCCTACCGGGACAGGGGATACGAGCAGTACTTC
TRBV18	-	TRBJ2-5	-	CASSPVQETQYF	TGTGCCAGCTCACCAGTACAAGAGACCCAGTACTTC
TRBV5-6	-	TRBJ2-7	-	CASSPRRKQGTYEQYF	TGTGCCAGCAGCCCAAGGAGAAAACAGGGAACCTACGAGCAGTACTTC
TRBV5-1	TRBD2	TRBJ2-3	-	CASSIRTSGSTDTQYF	TGCGCCAGCAGCATCCGGACTAGCGGGTCTACAGATACGCAGTATTTT
TRBV29-1	TRBD1	TRBJ2-1	-	CSVVDPTGVPYNEQFF	TGCAGCGTTGTTGACCCGACAGGGGTACCCTACAATGAGCAGTTCTTC
TRBV7-2	TRBD2	TRBJ2-5	-	CASRKAGLETQYF	TGTGCCAGCAGAAAAGCGGGGCTCGAGACCCAGTACTTC
TRBV7-2	-	TRBJ1-2	-	CASSPQVGGDGYTF	TGTGCCAGCAGCCCCCAGGTGGGGGGTGATGGCTACACCTTC
TRBV29-1	-	TRBJ1-5	-	CSVGGQNQPQHF	TGCAGCGTGGGCGGACAAAATCAGCCCCAGCATTTT
TRBV19	-	TRBJ1-3	once	CASRTTGSGNTIYF	TGTGCCAGTAGAACTACCGGCTCTGGAAACACCATATATTTT
TRBV21-1	-	TRBJ2-3	-	CASRGLAGGCTDTQYF	TGTGCCAGCAGGGGACTAGCGGGGGGATGCACAGATACGCAGTATTTT
TRBV5-1	TRBD2	TRBJ2-2	few	CASSFLSGEGAGELFF	TGCGCCAGCAGCTTCCTTAGCGGGGAGGGAGCCGGGGAGCTGTTTTTT
TRBV5-1	-	TRBJ2-3	once	CASSPRASDSTDTQYF	TGCGCCAGCAGCCCCCGGGCTAGCGATAGCACAGATACGCAGTATTTT
TRBV4-3	-	TRBJ2-2	-	CASSQPTNNTRTKPGELFF	TGCGCCAGCAGCCAACCAACCAATAACACAAGGACAAAACCCGGGGAGCTGTTTTTT
TRBV5-1	-	TRBJ2-2	-	CASTKEWAGNTGELFF	TGCGCCAGCACCAAGGAGTGGGCGGGGAACACCGGGGAGCTGTTTTTT
TRBV13	-	TRBJ1-3	-	CASSLGPGALVTIYF	TGTGCCAGCAGCTTAGGCCCAGGGGCCCTTGTGACCATATATTTT
TRBV4-1	TRBD1	TRBJ1-2	-	CASSRGQANYGYTF	TGCGCCAGCAGCCGAGGACAGGCCAACTATGGCTACACCTTC
TRBV25-1	-	TRBJ1-2	-	CASKGDGDFSGYTF	TGTGCCAGCAAGGGGGACGGAGACTTCAGCGGCTACACCTTC
TRBV30	-	TRBJ2-5	-	CAVSIGENQETQYF	TGTGCCGTTAGCATTGGGGAGAACCAAGAGACCCAGTACTTC
TRBV28	TRBD1	TRBJ1-5	-	CASSPSPTGGNQPQHF	TGTGCCAGCAGTCCCTCCCCCACAGGGGGCAATCAGCCCCAGCATTTT
TRBV5-1	-	TRBJ2-3	-	CASSLYISTDTQYF	TGCGCCAGCAGCCTGTATATAAGCACAGATACGCAGTATTTT